Below are 4 T cell receptor beta chains sequenced from a single sample in a study of T-cell reconstitution after alpha-beta-depleted transplantation in children. As it was prepared, the TCRbeta library received unique molecular identifiers. TCRdb reprocessed the PCR reads with MiXCR, giving one entry per CDR3 protein. Of more than 20,000 distinct CDR3 sequences in the sample, 11% are singletons; the top ten hold 20% to 30%. The specimen comprised PBMCs from the stem cell graft donor, sampled from the stem cell graft. These receptors were obtained from a human donor who donated a stem cell graft to a child with chronic granulomatous disease.

The chain combines TRBV7-9 with TRBJ1-1; TRBD1 matches at 7 bases. The CDR3 loop spans 13 amino acids. Per the germline V gene, CDR1 is SEHNR and CDR2 is FQNEAQ (reference sequence). Trimming cost V 4 bases and J 8 bases; bases outside gene matches: 7. The CDR3 nucleotides are TGTGCCAGCAGCTCGACCGGGACAGACGAAGCTTTCTTT. Its translation is CASSSTGTDEAFF.

This clonotype was picked up many times. V is TRBV12-3 or TRBV12-4 and J is TRBJ1-2; 9 bases align to TRBD1. Trimming removed 3 bases from V and 12 bases from J; junction bases left unmatched: 11. This CDR3 comprises 14 residues. Written as DNA, the CDR3 is TGTGCCAGCAGTTTGCCCTCGGGACAGGGAATCGACACCTTC. Its protein product is CASSLPSGQGIDTF.

This clonotype was seen at least ten times. This chain joins TRBV6-5 and TRBJ1-6, with D maybe TRBD1 (6 bases). Per the germline V gene, CDR1 is MNHEY and CDR2 is SVGAGI. The length of the CDR3 is 16 residues. Trimming left V 6 bases short and J 5 bases short, with 17 bases between. This chain's CDR3 is CASRQSATGDNSPLHF. The CDR3 DNA is TGTGCCAGCAGACAATCCGCGACAGGAGATAATTCACCCCTCCACTTT.

This clonotype was seen ten or more times. The chain couples TRBV27 to TRBJ1-5, with D hard to call. In germline, CDR1 is MNHEY, CDR2 SMNVEV (reference sequence). The CDR3 contains 13 residues. Trimming stripped 0 bases from V and 4 bases from J, with 4 bases between. The DNA of the CDR3 is TGTGCCAGCAGTTTATCTGGGAATCAGCCCCAGCATTTT. Its protein product is CASSLSGNQPQHF.